The subject of this entry is one T cell receptor beta chain. Its antigen has not been determined. No much larger clone exists at a distance of one base, and base qualities are not known. The sample belongs to a study of radiation and T cells in renal cell carcinoma (dated by TCRdb to the early 2020s). Some background on the complete study: The samples were drawn from a clinical trial, where primary renal cell carcinomas were treated with 15 Gy of stereotactic body radiation therapy and then removed by nephrectomy 4 weeks afterward. In the 45 to 65 samples combined, fewer than 5 million unique CDR3 nucleotide sequences were found, encoding about 2.7 million unique CDR3 amino acid sequences. In total, approximately 54 samples, comprising 25 or so tumors and approximately 27 peripheral blood samples, were subjected to TCR beta sequencing.

Beyond this particular receptor, the publication reports: The single-armed trial design could not address effects of radiation dose or scheduling on the TCR repertoire. Because no pretreatment tumor biopsies were available, whether clonotypes were present in the tumor at baseline could not be determined. Blood repertoire dynamics were not followed beyond 4 weeks after treatment. An increase in top tumor clonotypes in blood was observed from baseline to 2 weeks post-radiation, followed by contraction by 4 weeks, which was taken to suggest transient expansion of tumor-resident clones.

From a lookup of the germline V gene (reference sequence), CDR1 and CDR2 are MNHNY and SVGAGI. V loses 7 bases of germline sequence and J loses 0 bases, and the interval between the two ends is 13 bases. Taken from cysteine to phenylalanine, the CDR3 has 14 residues. Only the CDR3 region is kept as DNA, spanning 42 bases read in frame from base 1. TCR beta libraries were generated from genomic DNA with the immunoSEQ kit, following the manufacturer's recommendations. To prepare the libraries, a first multiplex PCR with proprietary primers was run, followed by a second PCR that added unique barcodes, and a bead cleanup was done after each round. A positive control reaction and a negative control reaction, both provided in the kit, were run with every batch of samples. The final libraries were assessed on an Agilent 4200 TapeStation D1000 ScreenTape, pooled by volume, and quantified by qPCR. Sequencing was performed on an Illumina NextSeq500 using a MidOutput 150-cycle cartridge, with 156 Read1 cycles, 15 Index1 cycles, and the kit custom primers. The pooled library was loaded at approximately 0.95 pM with roughly 19% PhiX control spiked in. On the authors' methods: The vendor-processed data were analyzed in R, and a clonotype was defined as all T cells that share the same CDR3 nucleotide sequence. For clone abundance analyses, frequencies were normalized to the 10,000 most abundant clones in each sample. Public T cell clones, averaging fewer than five per sample, were removed before analysis. A difference in abundance of at least 32-fold between compartments was used to define tumor-enriched and baseline blood-enriched clonotypes. Clonotypes expanded or contracted between blood time points were identified with a beta-binomial differential abundance model. Tumor-blood repertoire similarity was measured with the Baroni-Urbani and Buser coefficient, and group comparisons used two-tailed Wilcoxon tests in R. TCRdb took this table from immuneACCESS and kept in-frame rearrangements with V and J called. Such tables lack part of the clones; where checked against another copy, unresolved V genes explain under half of the gap, and the rest is unexplained. The V and J calls and clone size are taken from that table; D and trimming were inferred from the DNA. For this sample there are about 150,000 clones; roughly 89% appear just once. Together, the top ten hold 10% to 15% of the sample.

The sample's time point label, decoded: blood 2 weeks post-SBRT. This specimen's treatment or condition label, per the study, means: 15 Gy SBRT to primary tumor, nephrectomy 4 weeks later. Serial peripheral blood from radiation-treated patients was sampled at baseline, 2 weeks and 4 weeks after SBRT to track tumor-enriched clonotypes. Renal cell carcinoma with clear cell pathology was present in all patients. Genomic DNA for TCR sequencing was prepared using the QIAamp DNA Blood Mini Kit (Qiagen). Only samples passing all quality control checks were included in the analyses. The sequence came from a woman aged 45-59 years with renal cell carcinoma. The chain is assembled from TRBV6-6 and TRBJ2-7, with no confidently assigned D gene. Sequences were derived from blood, sampled from a patient whose treatment included radiotherapy and nephrectomy. The CDR3 protein is CASTFGALSYEQYF. The nucleotide sequence is given as TGTGCCAGCACCTTTGGAGCGCTCTCCTACGAGCAGTACTTC.